These 7 T cell receptor beta chains share one sample of origin, sequenced in a study of blood T cell repertoires in COVID-19. Some clones are missing from TCRdb's copy, which holds only in-frame ones; the method was immunoSEQ multiplex PCR. The repertoire holds 68,000 or so clones, with around 86% as singletons. The specimen was peripheral blood. The receptors originated from a man in his fifties with active COVID-19.

The chain is built from TRBV29-1 and TRBJ2-6; possibly TRBD2 for D (6 bases). Between the trimmed V and J ends, which lost 5 bases and 0 bases, there was a span of 11 bases. The CDR3 loop spans 15 amino acids. Germline values: CDR1 SQVTM, CDR2 ANQGSEA. The CDR3 DNA is TGCAGCGTTAAGGGACTCATCTCTGGGGCCAACGTCCTGACTTTC. Residues: CSVKGLISGANVLTF.

This clone was counted once. The J gene is TRBJ2-3, the V gene TRBV4-3, with D perhaps TRBD1 (8 bases). Trimming took 0 bases from V and 8 from J, leaving 15 bases between them. The CDR3 is made up of 15 amino acids. Germline assignment: CDR1 LGHNA and CDR2 YSLEER. CDR3 DNA sequence: TGCGCCAGCAGCCAAGATGGACAGGGCGGGGGTACGCAGTATTTT. Encoded protein: CASSQDGQGGGTQYF.

This rearrangement joins TRBV27 to TRBJ1-2, with TRBD1 matching over 9 bases. Germline CDR1 and CDR2: MNHEY and SMNVEV (reference sequence). The CDR3 sequence is 16 residues long. V lost 2 bases, J lost 4 bases, and 8 bases stayed unmatched. The chain's CDR3 is CASSLNGATGGYGYTF. The CDR3, as DNA: TGTGCCAGCAGTTTAAATGGGGCGACAGGGGGCTATGGCTACACCTTC.

A word on this clone: Different DNA sequences within this sample yield the same CDR3. The CDR3 loop reads CASSLGPAGGTYEQYF. CDR3 bases: TGTGCCAGCAGCTTGGGCCCAGCGGGGGGTACCTACGAGCAGTACTTC. The chain carries TRBV7-2 and TRBJ2-7; TRBD2 matches at 9 bases. The V gene's germline CDR1 is SGHTA and CDR2 FQGNSA. Unmatched junction bases numbered 8, after V lost 3 bases and J lost 2 bases. The CDR3 has 16 amino acids. The full variable domain, in which reference TRBV7-2 and TRBJ2-7 provide the parts outside the CDR3, is GAGVSQSPSNKVTEKGKDVELRCDPISGHTALYWYRQSLGQGLEFLIYFQGNSAPDKSGLPSDRFSAERTGGSVSTLTIQRTQQEDSAVYLCASSLGPAGGTYEQYFGPGTRLTVT.

Notes on this clone: Other DNA sequences in the sample encode the same CDR3. This chain links TRBV30 with TRBJ2-7; no definite D call. V was pared by 0 bases and J by 4 bases, with 7 bases between. Germline V gene data show CDR1 as GTSNPN and CDR2 as SVGIG (reference sequence). This CDR3 comprises 12 residues. The DNA for the CDR3 is TGTGCCTGGAGTGTAAGAGCGTACGAGCAGTACTTC. It translates to CAWSVRAYEQYF.

This chain links TRBV18 with TRBJ2-7, with TRBD2 matching 15 bases. Per the germline V gene, CDR1 is KGHSH and CDR2 is LQKENI. With V trimmed by 3 bases and J by 5 bases, 8 bases remained unmatched. CDR3 length: 17 residues. For the CDR3, the DNA is TGTGCCAGCTCACCGCCGGGACTAGCGGGAGGAAATGACGAGCAGTACTTC. Protein: CASSPPGLAGGNDEQYF. The complete variable domain, with remaining parts taken from reference TRBV18 and TRBJ2-7, reads NAGVMQNPRHLVRRRGQEARLRCSPMKGHSHVYWYRQLPEEGLKFMVYLQKENIIDESGMPKERFSAEFPKEGPSILRIQQVVRGDSAAYFCASSPPGLAGGNDEQYFGPGTRLTVT.

This clone was counted a single time. The CDR3 DNA reads as TGTGCCAGCAGCGCGACTGGGAATACGGACAGGGGGCTTGGCTACACCTTC. Protein: CASSATGNTDRGLGYTF. The chain couples TRBV2 to TRBJ1-2, with TRBD1 identical over 11 bases. The CDR3 contains 17 residues. CDR1 and CDR2 (germline): SNHLY, FYNNEI. Unmatched junction bases numbered 16, after V lost 6 bases and J lost 7 bases.